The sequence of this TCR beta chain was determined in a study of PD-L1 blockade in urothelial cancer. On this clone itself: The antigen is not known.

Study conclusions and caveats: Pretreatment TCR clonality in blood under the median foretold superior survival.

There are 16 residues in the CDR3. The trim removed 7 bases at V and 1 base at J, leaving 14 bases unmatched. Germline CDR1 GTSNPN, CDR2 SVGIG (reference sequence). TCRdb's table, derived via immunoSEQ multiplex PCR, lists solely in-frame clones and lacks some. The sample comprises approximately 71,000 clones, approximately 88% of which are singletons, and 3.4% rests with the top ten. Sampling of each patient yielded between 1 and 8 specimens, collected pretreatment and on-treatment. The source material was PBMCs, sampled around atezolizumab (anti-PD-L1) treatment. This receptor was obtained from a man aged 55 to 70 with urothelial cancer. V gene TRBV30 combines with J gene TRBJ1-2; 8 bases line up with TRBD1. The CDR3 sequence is CASHRDRSFLNYGYTF. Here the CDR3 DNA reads TGTGCCTCACACCGGGACAGGTCCTTCCTTAACTATGGCTACACCTTC.